This TCR beta chain was captured by sequencing in a study of shared clonotypes between healthy human individuals. Assay used: immunoSEQ multiplex PCR; TCRdb lists only in-frame clones, some missing. This sample has about 510,000 clones, with about 79% found just once. The trim removed 4 bases at V and 3 bases at J, leaving 6 bases unmatched. Germline CDR1 MRHNA, CDR2 SNTAGT. The CDR3 is 15 amino acids. V usage is TRBV6-4 and J usage is TRBJ2-1, with TRBD2 identical over 7 bases. The sequencing sample was made of PBMCs. The sequence derives from a woman aged 35 to 49 in good health. Some clones in this sample may be carry-over from other donors' samples. CDR3 amino acids: CASSVGGGSYNEQFF. DNA for the CDR3: TGTGCCAGCAGTGTGGGGGGGGGTAGCTACAATGAGCAGTTCTTC.